One T cell receptor (beta chain) is described in this entry. Its specificity is unknown. CDR3 size: 14 residues. CDR1 and CDR2 (germline): SQVTM, ANQGSEA. This record belongs to a study of blood T cells in healthy people across ages. Study-level findings and limits: Measured against age, TCR beta diversity per million T cells decreased in a roughly linear manner.

Combining a sample-barcoded 5' primer with a J-beta primer mix, a second PCR ran for roughly 7 to 11 cycles. Via MiXCR, TCRdb re-called the 5' RACE reads, giving one row per CDR3 protein. The sample contains hundreds of thousands of distinct CDR3 sequences, about 24% of which appear only once. The same specimen was also included in a second study, on T cells of mothers and their children.

The sample taken for sequencing was blood. The origin of this receptor is a boy between 10 and 17 years old in good health. The chain is built from TRBV29-1 and TRBJ2-5; weak D call: TRBD2 (5 bases). The end of the DNA fits TRBJ2-7 better, so the J call may be wrong. The CDR3 sequence is CSVEGGDFGYEQYF. CDR3 in DNA: TGCAGCGTTGAAGGGGGAGACTTTGGGTACGAGCAGTACTTC.